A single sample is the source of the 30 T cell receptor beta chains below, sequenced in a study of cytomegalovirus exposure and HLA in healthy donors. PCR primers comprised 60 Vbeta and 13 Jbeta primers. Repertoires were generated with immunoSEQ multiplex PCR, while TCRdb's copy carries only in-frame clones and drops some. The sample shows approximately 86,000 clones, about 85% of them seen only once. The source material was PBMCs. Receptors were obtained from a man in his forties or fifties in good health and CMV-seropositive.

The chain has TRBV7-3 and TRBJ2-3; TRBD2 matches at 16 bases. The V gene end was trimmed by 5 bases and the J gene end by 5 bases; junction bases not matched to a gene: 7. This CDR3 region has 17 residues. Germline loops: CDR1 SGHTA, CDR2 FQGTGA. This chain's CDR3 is CASSPTGLAGGVDTQYF. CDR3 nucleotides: TGTGCCAGCAGCCCCACGGGACTAGCGGGAGGGGTAGATACGCAGTATTTT.

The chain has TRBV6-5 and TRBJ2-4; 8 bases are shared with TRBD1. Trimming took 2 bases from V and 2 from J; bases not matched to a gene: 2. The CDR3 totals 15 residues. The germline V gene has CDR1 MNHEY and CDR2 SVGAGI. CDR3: CASSYDRGTKNIQYF. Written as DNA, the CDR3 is TGTGCCAGCAGTTACGACAGGGGAACCAAAAACATTCAGTACTTC.

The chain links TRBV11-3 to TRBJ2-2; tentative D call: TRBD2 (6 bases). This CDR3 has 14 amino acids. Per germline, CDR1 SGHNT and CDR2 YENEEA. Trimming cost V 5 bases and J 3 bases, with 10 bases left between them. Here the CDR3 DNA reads TGTGCCAGCAGCGAGAGCGGGTACACCGGGGAGCTGTTTTTT. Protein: CASSESGYTGELFF. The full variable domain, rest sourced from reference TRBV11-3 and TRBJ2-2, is EAGVVQSPRYKIIEKKQPVAFWCNPISGHNTLYWYLQNLGQGPELLIRYENEEAVDDSQLPKDRFSAERLKGVDSTLKIQPAELGDSAVYLCASSESGYTGELFFGEGSRLTVL.

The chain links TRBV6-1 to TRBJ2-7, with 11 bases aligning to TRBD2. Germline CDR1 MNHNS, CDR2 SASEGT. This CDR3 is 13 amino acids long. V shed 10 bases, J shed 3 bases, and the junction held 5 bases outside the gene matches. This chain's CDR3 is CATASGRLYEQYF. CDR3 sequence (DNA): TGTGCCACCGCTAGCGGGAGGCTCTACGAGCAGTACTTC.

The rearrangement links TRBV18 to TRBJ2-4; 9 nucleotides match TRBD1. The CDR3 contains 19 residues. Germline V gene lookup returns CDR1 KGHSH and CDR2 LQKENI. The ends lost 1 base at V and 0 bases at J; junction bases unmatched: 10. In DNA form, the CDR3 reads TGTGCCAGCTCACCACGTCCCGGGACAGGGCGGGGAGCCAAAAACATTCAGTACTTC. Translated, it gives CASSPRPGTGRGAKNIQYF.

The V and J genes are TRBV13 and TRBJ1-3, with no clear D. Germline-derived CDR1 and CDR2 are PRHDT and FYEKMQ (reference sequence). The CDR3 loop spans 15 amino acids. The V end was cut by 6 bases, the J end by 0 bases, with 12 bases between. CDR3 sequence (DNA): TGTGCCAGCAGACCCTCTTTGAGCTCTGGAAACACCATATATTTT. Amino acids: CASRPSLSSGNTIYF.

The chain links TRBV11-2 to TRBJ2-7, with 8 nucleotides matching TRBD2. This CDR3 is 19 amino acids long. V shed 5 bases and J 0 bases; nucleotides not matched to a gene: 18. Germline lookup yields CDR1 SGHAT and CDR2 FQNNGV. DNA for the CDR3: TGTGCCAGCAGCCGACAATCCCCTCGGAGAAGCGGGAGCTCCTACGAGCAGTACTTC. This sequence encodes CASSRQSPRRSGSSYEQYF.

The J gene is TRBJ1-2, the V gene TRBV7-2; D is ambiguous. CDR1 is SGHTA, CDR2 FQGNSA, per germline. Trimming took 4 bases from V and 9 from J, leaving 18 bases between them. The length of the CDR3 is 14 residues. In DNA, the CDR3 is TGTGCCAGCAGCTCTAAACCCGAGCGAGGGCGCTACACCTTC. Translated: CASSSKPERGRYTF.

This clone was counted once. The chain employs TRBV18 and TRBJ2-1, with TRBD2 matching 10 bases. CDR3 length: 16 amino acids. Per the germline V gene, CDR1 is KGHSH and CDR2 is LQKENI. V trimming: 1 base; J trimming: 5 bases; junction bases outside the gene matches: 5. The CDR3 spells CASSPRIAGGDNEQFF. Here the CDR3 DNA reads TGTGCCAGCTCACCACGTATAGCGGGAGGCGACAATGAGCAGTTCTTC.

The CDR3 sequence: CASSIRTGTSYGYTF. For the CDR3, the DNA is TGTGCCAGCAGTATTCGGACAGGGACGTCGTATGGCTACACCTTC. The chain links TRBV2 to TRBJ1-2; the match to TRBD1 covers 8 bases. Germline CDR1 SNHLY, CDR2 FYNNEI. V lost 5 bases, J lost 5 bases, and 10 bases stayed unmatched. The CDR3 is made up of 15 amino acids.

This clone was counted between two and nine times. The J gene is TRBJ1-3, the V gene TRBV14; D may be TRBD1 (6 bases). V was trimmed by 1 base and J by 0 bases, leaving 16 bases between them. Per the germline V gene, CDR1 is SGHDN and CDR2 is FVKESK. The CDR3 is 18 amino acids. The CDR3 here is CASSQAHPTGRSGNTIYF. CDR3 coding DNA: TGTGCCAGCAGCCAAGCCCACCCCACAGGGCGCTCTGGAAACACCATATATTTT.

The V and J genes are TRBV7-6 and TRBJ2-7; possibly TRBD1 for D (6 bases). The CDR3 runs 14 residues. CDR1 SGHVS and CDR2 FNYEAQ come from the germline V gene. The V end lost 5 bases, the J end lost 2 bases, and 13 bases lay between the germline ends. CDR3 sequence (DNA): TGTGCCAGCAGCCCGAGGGCAGGGGCCTACGAGCAGTACTTC. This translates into CASSPRAGAYEQYF. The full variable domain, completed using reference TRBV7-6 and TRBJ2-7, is GAGVSQSPRYKVTKRGQDVALRCDPISGHVSLYWYRQALGQGPEFLTYFNYEAQQDKSGLPNDRFSAERPEGSISTLTIQRTEQRDSAMYRCASSPRAGAYEQYFGPGTRLTVT.

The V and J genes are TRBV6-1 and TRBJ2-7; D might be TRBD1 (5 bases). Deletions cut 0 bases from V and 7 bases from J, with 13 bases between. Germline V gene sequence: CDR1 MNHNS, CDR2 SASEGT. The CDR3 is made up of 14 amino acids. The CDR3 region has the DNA TGTGCCAGCAGTGAAGCGCTTCTAAAGGGGGAGCAGTACTTC. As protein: CASSEALLKGEQYF.

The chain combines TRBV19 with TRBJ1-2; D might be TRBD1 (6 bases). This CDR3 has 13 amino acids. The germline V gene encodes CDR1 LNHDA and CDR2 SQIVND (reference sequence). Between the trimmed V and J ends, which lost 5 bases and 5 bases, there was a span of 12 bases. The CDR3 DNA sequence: TGTGCCAGTAGTGACGGGACACAATATGGCTACACCTTC. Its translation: CASSDGTQYGYTF.

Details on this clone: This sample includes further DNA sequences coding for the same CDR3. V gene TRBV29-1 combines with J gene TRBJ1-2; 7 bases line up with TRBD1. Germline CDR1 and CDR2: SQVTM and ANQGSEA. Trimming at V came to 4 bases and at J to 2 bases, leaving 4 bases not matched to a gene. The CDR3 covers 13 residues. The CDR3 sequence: CSVGEGGNYGYTF. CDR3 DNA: TGCAGCGTTGGGGAAGGGGGCAACTATGGCTACACCTTC.

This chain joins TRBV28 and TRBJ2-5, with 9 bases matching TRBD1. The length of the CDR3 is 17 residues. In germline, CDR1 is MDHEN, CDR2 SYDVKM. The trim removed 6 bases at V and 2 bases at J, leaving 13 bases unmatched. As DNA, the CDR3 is TGTGCCAGCAGAGGAAGGGACAGGGAGGGTAGGCAAGAGACCCAGTACTTC. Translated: CASRGRDREGRQETQYF. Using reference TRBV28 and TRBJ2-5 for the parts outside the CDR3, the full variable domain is DVKVTQSSRYLVKRTGEKVFLECVQDMDHENMFWYRQDPGLGLRLIYFSYDVKMKEKGDIPEGYSVSREKKERFSLILESASTNQTSMYLCASRGRDREGRQETQYFGPGTRLLVL.

The CDR3 reads CASTNPTKTGSSYNEQFF. In DNA, the CDR3 is TGTGCCAGTACCAACCCAACCAAGACAGGTAGCTCCTACAATGAGCAGTTCTTC. The chain uses TRBV19 and TRBJ2-1; the D gene is possibly TRBD1 (6 bases). The ends were cut back, 7 bases at V and 0 bases at J, with 22 bases in the middle. CDR1 LNHDA and CDR2 SQIVND come from the germline V gene (reference sequence). This CDR3 spans 18 amino acids. The full variable domain, with the rest looked up from reference TRBV19 and TRBJ2-1, is DGGITQSPKYLFRKEGQNVTLSCEQNLNHDAMYWYRQDPGQGLRLIYYSQIVNDFQKGDIAEGYSVSREKKESFPLTVTSAQKNPTAFYLCASTNPTKTGSSYNEQFFGPGTRLTVL.

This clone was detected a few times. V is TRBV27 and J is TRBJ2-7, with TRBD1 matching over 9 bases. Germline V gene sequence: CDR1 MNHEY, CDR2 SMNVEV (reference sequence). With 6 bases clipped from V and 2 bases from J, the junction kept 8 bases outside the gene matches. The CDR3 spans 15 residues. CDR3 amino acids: CASSRPGQGAYEQYF. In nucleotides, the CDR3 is TGTGCCAGCAGCCGACCGGGACAGGGTGCCTACGAGCAGTACTTC.

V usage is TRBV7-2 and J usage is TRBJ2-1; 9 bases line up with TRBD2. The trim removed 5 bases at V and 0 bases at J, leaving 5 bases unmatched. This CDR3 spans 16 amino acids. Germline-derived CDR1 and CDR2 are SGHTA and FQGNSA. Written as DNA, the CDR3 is TGTGCCAGCAGCCGCCAGCGGGGGGTCTCCTACAATGAGCAGTTCTTC. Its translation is CASSRQRGVSYNEQFF.

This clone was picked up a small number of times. The CDR3: CASSFQGQGNTEAFF. The CDR3 region has the DNA TGTGCCAGCAGCTTTCAGGGACAGGGGAACACTGAAGCTTTCTTT. The J gene is TRBJ1-1, the V gene TRBV5-4, with TRBD1 matching 9 bases. The germline gives CDR1 SGHNT, CDR2 YYREEE (reference sequence). The J segment lost 1 base and the V segment lost 2 bases, leaving 3 bases of the junction unmatched. The CDR3 extends over 15 amino acids.

This chain's CDR3 is CASSTTPWKYF. CDR3 DNA sequence: TGTGCCAGCAGTACGACACCTTGGAAGTACTTC. The V gene is TRBV28, the J gene TRBJ2-4; D unresolved. The CDR3 runs to 11 residues. Trimming took 5 bases from V and 14 from J, leaving 13 bases between them. Germline CDR1 and CDR2: MDHEN and SYDVKM.

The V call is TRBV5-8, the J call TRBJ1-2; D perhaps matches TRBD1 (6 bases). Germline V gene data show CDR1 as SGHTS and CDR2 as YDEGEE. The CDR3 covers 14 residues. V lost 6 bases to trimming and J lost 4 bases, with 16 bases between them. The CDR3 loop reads CASTLGQRTYGYTF. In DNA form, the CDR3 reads TGTGCCAGCACCCTAGGACAGCGGACCTATGGCTACACCTTC.

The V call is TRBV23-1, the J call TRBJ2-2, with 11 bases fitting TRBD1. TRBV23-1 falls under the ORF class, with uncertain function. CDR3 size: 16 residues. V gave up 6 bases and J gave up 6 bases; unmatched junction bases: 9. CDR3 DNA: TGCGCCAGCAGCCGGACAGGGGGCGAGTTTTCCGGGGAGCTGTTTTTT. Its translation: CASSRTGGEFSGELFF.

This CDR3 is CASSYGTGKSYSGNTIYF. In DNA form, the CDR3 reads TGCGCCAGCAGCTACGGGACAGGGAAGTCCTACTCTGGAAACACCATATATTTT. The J gene is TRBJ1-3, the V gene TRBV4-1, with TRBD1 matching over 9 bases. After removal of 5 bases from V and 0 bases from J, the junction contained 11 bases not matched to a gene. The germline V gene encodes CDR1 MGHRA and CDR2 YSYEKL. The CDR3 extends over 18 amino acids.

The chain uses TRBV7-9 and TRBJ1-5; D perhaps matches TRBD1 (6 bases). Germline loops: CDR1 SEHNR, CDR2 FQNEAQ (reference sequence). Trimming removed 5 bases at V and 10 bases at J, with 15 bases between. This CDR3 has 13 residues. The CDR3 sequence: CASSRGQSHPQHF. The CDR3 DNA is TGTGCCAGCAGCCGGGGACAAAGTCATCCCCAGCATTTT.

In nucleotides, the CDR3 is TGTGCCAGCAGGGTCAGGTCGGCCGGGGAGCTGTTTTTT. Its translation: CASRVRSAGELFF. The gene calls are TRBV5-4 and TRBJ2-2; D call uncertain. Trimming removed 5 bases at V and 6 bases at J, with 11 bases between. This CDR3 has 13 amino acids. Germline V gene data show CDR1 as SGHNT and CDR2 as YYREEE (reference sequence).

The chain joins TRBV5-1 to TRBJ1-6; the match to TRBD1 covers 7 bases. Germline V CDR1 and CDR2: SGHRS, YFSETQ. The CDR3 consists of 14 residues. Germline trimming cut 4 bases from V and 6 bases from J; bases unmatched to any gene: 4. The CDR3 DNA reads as TGCGCCAGCAGCCTGGGACAGCTTAATTCACCCCTCCACTTT. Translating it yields CASSLGQLNSPLHF.

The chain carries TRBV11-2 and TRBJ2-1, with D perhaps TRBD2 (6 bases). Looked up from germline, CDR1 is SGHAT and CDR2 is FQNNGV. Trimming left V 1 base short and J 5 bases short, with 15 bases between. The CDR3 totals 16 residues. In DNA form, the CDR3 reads TGTGCCAGCAGCTTAGGGGGGAACCAGCGGGACAATGAGCAGTTCTTC. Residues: CASSLGGNQRDNEQFF.

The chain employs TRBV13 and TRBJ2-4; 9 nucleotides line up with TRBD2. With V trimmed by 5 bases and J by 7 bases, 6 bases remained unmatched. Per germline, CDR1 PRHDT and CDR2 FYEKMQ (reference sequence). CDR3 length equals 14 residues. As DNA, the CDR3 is TGTGCCAGCAGCCATAGCGGGAGTAATAACATTCAGTACTTC. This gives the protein CASSHSGSNNIQYF.

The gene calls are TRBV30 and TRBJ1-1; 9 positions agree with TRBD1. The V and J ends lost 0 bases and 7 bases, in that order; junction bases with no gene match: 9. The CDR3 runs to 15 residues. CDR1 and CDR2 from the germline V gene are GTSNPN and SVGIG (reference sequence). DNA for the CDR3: TGTGCCTGGAGTGTCGCCAACAGGGGGCCCCTTGAAGCTTTCTTT. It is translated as CAWSVANRGPLEAFF.